This T cell receptor (beta chain) is from a study of CD8 T cells in Susac syndrome. The CDR3 length is 20 residues. V shed 0 bases and J 1 base; nucleotides not matched to a gene: 20. Germline-derived CDR1 and CDR2 are GTSNPN and SVGIG (reference sequence). RNA amounts of about 0.45 to 1 ug underwent reverse transcription with random hexamers. One entry per CDR3 protein, called by TCRdb with MiXCR from the immunoSEQ multiplex PCR reads. The sample has about 130,000 distinct CDR3 sequences, around 94% seen once; the top ten hold around 0.21%. The sample was CD8+ T cells from PBMCs. J is TRBJ1-1 and V is TRBV30; 7 nucleotides align to TRBD1. The source of this sequence is a human donor with Susac syndrome. CDR3 sequence: CAWSVSLLGQRTYPNTEAFF. The CDR3 region has the DNA TGTGCCTGGAGTGTCTCGCTTTTGGGACAGCGAACCTACCCGAACACTGAAGCTTTCTTT.